A selection of T cell receptor beta chains follows, all from one sample in a study of T cell repertoires in cytomegalovirus infection. TCRdb re-derived calls from the reads in MiXCR, one entry per CDR3 protein. The sample lists around 740,000 distinct CDR3 sequences, approximately 34% occurring once. Material: PBMCs. These receptors were obtained from a human donor in good health (CMV status not recorded). Some clones in this sample may be carry-over from other donors' samples. Both conserved end residues are part of each CDR3. A D gene is named only where the DNA matches it firmly. Clone sizes are given selectively: once, few, many, or a class where the clone is expanded.

abundance: .
v_gene: TRBV6-6
j_gene: TRBJ1-3
d_gene: .
CDR3nt: TGTGCCATCGCAGTCGGAGACACCATATATTTT
CDR3aa: CAIAVGDTIYF

abundance: few
v_gene: TRBV3-1
j_gene: TRBJ2-7
d_gene: TRBD1
CDR3nt: TGTGCCAGCAGCCCAGGGGACAGGGTAGACGAGCAGTACTTC
CDR3aa: CASSPGDRVDEQYF

abundance: few
v_gene: TRBV7-2
j_gene: TRBJ2-1
d_gene: .
CDR3nt: TGTGCCAGCAGCCCGGAAGTCGCGCAGTTCTTC
CDR3aa: CASSPEVAQFF

abundance: few
v_gene: TRBV28
j_gene: TRBJ1-5
d_gene: .
CDR3nt: TGTGCCAGCAGCTCGTCTCTTAATCAGCCCCAGCATTTT
CDR3aa: CASSSSLNQPQHF

abundance: .
v_gene: TRBV27
j_gene: TRBJ1-6
d_gene: .
CDR3nt: TGTGCCAGCAGTTTCTCGGTTAATTCACCCCTCCACTTT
CDR3aa: CASSFSVNSPLHF

abundance: .
v_gene: TRBV20-1
j_gene: TRBJ2-2
d_gene: .
CDR3nt: TGCAGTGTCTCCGGGCCGAACACCGGGGAGCTGTTTTTT
CDR3aa: CSVSGPNTGELFF

abundance: few
v_gene: TRBV15
j_gene: TRBJ2-7
d_gene: TRBD2
CDR3nt: TGTGCCACCAGCGCTTCGCTAGCGGGAGGGCCCCACGAGCAGTACTTC
CDR3aa: CATSASLAGGPHEQYF

abundance: few
v_gene: TRBV7-9
j_gene: TRBJ2-7
d_gene: .
CDR3nt: TGTGCCAGCAGCCGACTCAGGAGTCTCCAACCCCACGAGCAGTACTTC
CDR3aa: CASSRLRSLQPHEQYF

abundance: few
v_gene: TRBV5-6
j_gene: TRBJ2-3
d_gene: TRBD2
CDR3nt: TGTGCCAGCAGCTTGGAGGGCCCGGGGGGAACAGATACGCAGTATTTT
CDR3aa: CASSLEGPGGTDTQYF

abundance: .
v_gene: TRBV6-6
j_gene: TRBJ1-6
d_gene: TRBD1
CDR3nt: TGTGCCAGCAGTGACTCCGGGACAGATAATTCACCCCTCCACTTT
CDR3aa: CASSDSGTDNSPLHF